This T cell receptor beta chain originates from a study of tumor-infiltrating lymphocytes in oesophageal squamous cell carcinoma. The CDR3 has 14 residues. Trimming stripped 1 base from V and 4 bases from J, with 11 bases between. Germline V gene data show CDR1 as SGHVS and CDR2 as FQNEAQ. TCRdb processed the PCR reads anew with MiXCR; each CDR3 protein has one entry. The sample has roughly 11,000 distinct CDR3 sequences, less than 65% seen once; the top ten hold almost 25%. The rearrangement joins TRBV7-8 to TRBJ2-7, with D maybe TRBD2 (6 bases). The sequenced sample was esophageal tumor tissue. This receptor was obtained from a male donor with esophageal squamous cell carcinoma. The CDR3 DNA reads TGTGCCAGCAGCTTAGTTCTAGCGAGGTACGAGCAGTACTTC. Translation gives CASSLVLARYEQYF.